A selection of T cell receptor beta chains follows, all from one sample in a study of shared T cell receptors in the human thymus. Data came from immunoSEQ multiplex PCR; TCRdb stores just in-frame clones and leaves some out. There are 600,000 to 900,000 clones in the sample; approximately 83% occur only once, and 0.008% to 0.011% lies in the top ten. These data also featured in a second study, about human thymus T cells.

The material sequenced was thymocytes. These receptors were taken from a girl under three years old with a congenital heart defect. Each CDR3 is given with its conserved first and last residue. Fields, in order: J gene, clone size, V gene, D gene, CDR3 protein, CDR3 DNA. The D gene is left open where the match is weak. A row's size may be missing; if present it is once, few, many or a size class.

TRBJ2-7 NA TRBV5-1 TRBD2 CASSRIPSGVYEQYF TGCGCCAGCAGCCGGATTCCTAGCGGGGTCTACGAGCAGTACTTC
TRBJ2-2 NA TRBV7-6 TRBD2 CASSLVGEGTGELFF TGTGCCAGCAGCTTAGTGGGGGAGGGGACCGGGGAGCTGTTTTTT
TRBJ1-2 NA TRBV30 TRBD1 CAWSVGQGGNGYTF TGTGCCTGGAGTGTAGGACAGGGAGGGAATGGCTACACCTTC
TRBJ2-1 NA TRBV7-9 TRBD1 CTERGTGSNEQFF TGTACCGAACGCGGGACAGGTTCCAATGAGCAGTTCTTC
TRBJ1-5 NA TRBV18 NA CASSPAAGNQPQHF TGTGCCAGCTCACCAGCGGCAGGCAATCAGCCCCAGCATTTT
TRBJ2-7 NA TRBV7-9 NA CASSPPGRGKTLSYEQYF TGTGCCAGCAGCCCCCCCGGCCGAGGGAAGACTTTGAGCTACGAGCAGTACTTC
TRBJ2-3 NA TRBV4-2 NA CASSQDPGGPDTQYF TGTGCCAGCAGCCAAGATCCCGGCGGTCCAGATACGCAGTATTTT
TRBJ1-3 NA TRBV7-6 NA CASSPRQARERTIYF TGTGCCAGCAGCCCTAGACAGGCACGAGAACGGACCATATATTTT
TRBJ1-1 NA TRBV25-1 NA CASSLRGNTEAFF TGTGCCAGCAGCCTACGGGGAAACACTGAAGCTTTCTTT
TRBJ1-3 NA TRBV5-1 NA CASSFSSGQTGNTIYF TGCGCCAGCAGCTTTTCTTCAGGGCAAACTGGAAACACCATATATTTT
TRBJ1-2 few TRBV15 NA CATSTTTGFPYGYTF TGTGCCACCAGCACGACAACAGGTTTTCCCTATGGCTACACCTTC
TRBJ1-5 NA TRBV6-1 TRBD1 CASNLQGEMGQPQHF TGTGCCAGCAACCTACAGGGGGAGATGGGTCAGCCCCAGCATTTT
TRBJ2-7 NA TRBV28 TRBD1 CASSLGQGVHEQYF TGTGCCAGCAGCTTGGGACAGGGGGTTCACGAGCAGTACTTC
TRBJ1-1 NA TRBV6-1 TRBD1 CATTGGRLKTEAFF TGTGCCACGACAGGGGGGCGCCTGAAAACTGAAGCTTTCTTT
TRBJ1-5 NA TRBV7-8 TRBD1 CASSLDDRGEQPQHF TGTGCCAGCAGCCTAGATGACAGGGGCGAACAGCCCCAGCATTTT
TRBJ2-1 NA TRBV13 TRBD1 CASTGPTDRGISLYNEQFF TGTGCCAGCACCGGCCCGACGGACAGGGGAATTTCACTCTACAATGAGCAGTTCTTC
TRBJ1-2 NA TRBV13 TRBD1 CAGTPGDRELGNYGYTF TGTGCCGGCACCCCCGGGGACAGGGAACTTGGAAACTATGGCTACACCTTC
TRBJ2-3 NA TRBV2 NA CASESDTQYF TGTGCCAGCGAGTCCGATACGCAGTATTTT
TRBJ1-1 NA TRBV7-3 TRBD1 CASSLKGGQLNTEAFF TGTGCCAGCAGCTTAAAAGGGGGACAGCTGAACACTGAAGCTTTCTTT
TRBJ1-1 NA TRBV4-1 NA CASSQDPQIEGSNTEAFF TGCGCCAGCAGCCAAGATCCCCAAATCGAGGGCAGCAACACTGAAGCTTTCTTT
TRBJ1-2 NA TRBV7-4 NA CASSLDPDSLGYTF TGTGCCAGCAGCTTAGATCCAGATTCGCTCGGCTACACCTTC
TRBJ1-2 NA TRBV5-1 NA CASSPYRPTGTF TGCGCCAGCAGCCCTTACCGACCCACGGGTACCTTC
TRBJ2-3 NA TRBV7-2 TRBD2 CASGGLAGGIGTDTQYF TGTGCCAGCGGAGGACTAGCGGGGGGGATTGGTACAGATACGCAGTATTTT
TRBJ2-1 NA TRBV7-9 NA CASSRRSRSYNEQFF TGTGCCAGCAGCCGACGGAGCCGGTCCTACAATGAGCAGTTCTTC
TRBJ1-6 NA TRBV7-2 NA CASSLDRYSPLHF TGTGCCAGCAGCTTAGACAGGTATTCACCCCTCCACTTT
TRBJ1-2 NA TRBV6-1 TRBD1 CASREDRGAYGYTF TGTGCCAGCAGGGAAGACAGGGGGGCCTATGGCTACACCTTC
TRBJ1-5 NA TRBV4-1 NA CASSQEVGGIGNQPQHF TGCGCCAGCAGCCAAGAGGTTGGAGGGATAGGCAATCAGCCCCAGCATTTT
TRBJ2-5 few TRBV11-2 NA CASSLWAAHAPYQETQYF TGTGCCAGCAGCTTATGGGCAGCTCATGCCCCTTACCAAGAGACCCAGTACTTC
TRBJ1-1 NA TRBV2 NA CASTCPGEDTEAFF TGTGCCAGCACTTGTCCTGGAGAGGACACTGAAGCTTTCTTT
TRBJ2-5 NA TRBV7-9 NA CASSLQGNSETQYF TGTGCCAGCAGCCTACAGGGTAACTCGGAGACCCAGTACTTC
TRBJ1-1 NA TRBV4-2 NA CASSQDIKEEWLNTEAFF TGTGCCAGCAGCCAAGATATTAAGGAGGAATGGCTGAACACTGAAGCTTTCTTT